Presented here are 5 T cell receptor beta chains from one specimen sequenced in a study of shared T cell receptors in the human thymus. Sequencing used immunoSEQ multiplex PCR; TCRdb keeps in-frame clones, though not all of them. The repertoire includes about 730,000 clones, roughly 88% of them detected once, and about 0.011% sits in the top ten. The sample was also reused in another study, on human thymus T cells.

Sequenced material: thymocytes. These receptors were collected from a girl less than two years old with a congenital heart defect.

V usage is TRBV9 and J usage is TRBJ1-2; D is undetermined. Germline values: CDR1 SGDLS, CDR2 YYNGEE. This CDR3 contains 15 residues. Trimming pared 0 bases from V and 7 bases from J, leaving 16 bases between. CDR3 protein: CASSVDGIASRGYTF. The DNA of the CDR3 is TGTGCCAGCAGCGTAGACGGGATAGCGTCTCGTGGCTACACCTTC.

The chain joins TRBV29-1 to TRBJ2-2; D is undetermined. V dropped 6 bases and J dropped 2 bases, with 19 bases sitting between them. Germline lookup yields CDR1 SQVTM and CDR2 ANQGSEA. This CDR3 spans 16 amino acids. The CDR3 coding sequence is TGCAGCGTGCTTCACCACCGGGTTCCAAACACCGGGGAGCTGTTTTTT. This sequence encodes CSVLHHRVPNTGELFF.

This chain joins TRBV5-5 and TRBJ1-5; 7 nucleotides align to TRBD1. Germline V gene sequence: CDR1 SGHKS, CDR2 YYEKEE (reference sequence). Trimming at V came to 3 bases and at J to 0 bases, leaving 12 bases not matched to a gene. CDR3 size: 18 residues. CDR3 sequence reads: CASSSGGGQLNSNQPQHF. The CDR3 DNA follows: TGTGCCAGCAGCTCGGGGGGGGGACAGCTGAATAGCAATCAGCCCCAGCATTTT.

The count of this clone is one. The genes are TRBV6-4 and TRBJ2-1, with TRBD2 matching 9 bases. Germline-derived CDR1 and CDR2 are MRHNA and SNTAGT. J was trimmed by 0 bases and V by 4 bases; bases with no gene match: 7. This CDR3 has 17 residues. CDR3 in amino acids: CASSVGGSGGSYNEQFF. The CDR3 bases are TGTGCCAGCAGTGTTGGGGGTAGCGGGGGCTCCTACAATGAGCAGTTCTTC.

V is TRBV7-7 and J is TRBJ2-7; D unclear. Germline V CDR1 and CDR2: SSHAT, FNYEAQ (reference sequence). V gave up 3 bases and J gave up 3 bases, with 9 bases separating them. CDR3 length: 13 amino acids. The CDR3 DNA follows: TGTGCCAGCAGCTTTAGTATTGACTACGAGCAGTACTTC. Translation: CASSFSIDYEQYF.